The following is a T cell receptor (beta chain) sequence with its context. The clone's antigen remains unknown. No quality values exist for individual bases; no much larger clone is one base distant. Patients with a history of autoimmune disease or receiving systemic immunosuppression were excluded from the trial. Peripheral blood for TCR sequencing was collected from all dose cohorts at baseline, on cycle 4 day 1, and on cycle 7 day 1. The samples were taken from a phase I, first-in-human, multicenter, open-label dose-escalation trial of ivuxolimab. Adults with locally advanced or metastatic melanoma, renal cell carcinoma, hepatocellular carcinoma or head and neck squamous cell carcinoma were enrolled in the trial. Before TCR sequencing, CD4+ T cells and CD8+ T cells were sorted from peripheral blood as separate populations. The data stem from a study of OX40 agonist ivuxolimab in advanced cancers. Turning to the overall study: Ivuxolimab, which targeted the costimulatory receptor OX40 (CD134), was an agonistic, fully human IgG2 monoclonal antibody. Three dose-escalation patients achieved partial responses, one with hepatocellular carcinoma and two with cutaneous melanoma. The monotherapy dose-escalation portion (N ≈ 52 patients) of the phase I ivuxolimab trial is reported in the paper. The point of sequencing TCRbeta in the periphery was to test whether ivuxolimab changed TCR sequence diversity and drove clonal T-cell expansion. Among the approximately 50 dose-escalation patients, about 20 had hepatocellular carcinoma, 15 or so melanoma, 9 renal cell carcinoma and 9 head and neck cancer. Patients were allowed to have had prior anti-PD-1, anti-PD-L1 or anti-CTLA-4 therapy, and around 40% of the dose-escalation patients had previously received checkpoint inhibitors. In the dose-escalation cohort, 82.7% of patients were male, and the mean age was 60 years with a range of roughly 23 to 79. Intravenous ivuxolimab was administered to patients every 2 weeks at six dose levels: 0.01, 0.1, 0.3, 1.5, 3 and 10 mg/kg.

At the junction V is shortened by 4 bases and J by 7 bases; bases outside the gene matches: 7. CDR1 and CDR2 were assigned from the germline V gene as LGHNA and YSLEER. The CDR3 has 14 amino acids, counting the end cysteine and phenylalanine. Of all the DNA, just the CDR3 is kept, 42 bases in frame from base 1. What the research found in general, with its limitations: After ivuxolimab, CD8+ T cells had more expanded clones than CD4+ T cells on average. Low levels of normalized T-cell clonal expansion were also shown by some nonresponding patients. The antigen specificity of the peripheral T cells that underwent clonal expansion was not determined. Partial responders in the 0.1-3.0 mg/kg groups had among the lowest normalized peripheral clonal expansion, especially among CD8+ T cells. Clonal expansion of both CD4+ and CD8+ blood T cells was observed from baseline to week 6 at doses 0.1 to 3.0 mg/kg.

Genomic DNA was isolated from the sorted cells so that the TCRbeta CDR3 region could be sequenced. The immunoSEQ Assay was used to sequence the TCRbeta CDR3 regions. TCRdb mirrors the immuneACCESS table, restricted to in-frame sequences. Some clones are absent from its copies; in checked studies, under half trace to an unresolved V gene, and the reason for the others is unknown. This sample has nearly 95,000 clones in its table, and under 95% of those were observed once. Jointly, the top ten make up about 2.6% of the sample. This receptor was identified in an adult with an advanced solid tumor such as melanoma, head and neck, liver or kidney cancer. The material sequenced was CD4+ or CD8+ T cells sorted from blood, taken in a trial of the OX40 agonist ivuxolimab. The V and J genes are TRBV4-3 and TRBJ2-3; TRBD2 aligns with 8 central bases. The CDR3 corresponds to CASSLSGGANTQYF. The bases are TGCGCCAGCAGCCTGTCGGGGGGGGCGAATACGCAGTATTTT.